The 28 T cell receptor beta chains below were found in one sample sequenced in a study of blood T cell repertoires in COVID-19. TCRdb's copy holds only in-frame clones and misses some; the assay was immunoSEQ multiplex PCR. The table includes under 95,000 clones, 86% detected once. The specimen was peripheral blood. These receptor sequences come from a man older than 75 in a cohort sampled during active COVID-19.

The rearrangement joins TRBV5-5 to TRBJ2-2; the D gene is possibly TRBD1 (6 bases). Trimming left V 4 bases short and J 9 bases short, with 13 bases between. This CDR3 is built from 13 residues. CDR1 and CDR2 (germline): SGHKS, YYEKEE (reference sequence). For the CDR3, the DNA is TGTGCCAGCAGCAAAACAGGGAGTTGGGAGCTGTTTTTT. Its protein is CASSKTGSWELFF. The entire variable domain, with the rest obtained from reference TRBV5-5 and TRBJ2-2, is as follows: DAGVTQSPTHLIKTRGQQVTLRCSPISGHKSVSWYQQVLGQGPQFIFQYYEKEERGRGNFPDRFSARQFPNYSSELNVNALLLGDSALYLCASSKTGSWELFFGEGSRLTVL.

In this sample, this clone turned up many times. The chain is built from TRBV6-6 and TRBJ2-6, with D possibly being TRBD1 (5 bases). The V end lost 6 bases, the J end lost 0 bases, and 9 bases lay between the germline ends. This CDR3 has 15 amino acids. Looked up from germline, CDR1 is MNHNY and CDR2 is SVGAGI (reference sequence). For the CDR3, the DNA is TGTGCCAGCAGCACAGGCTTCTCTGGGGCCAACGTCCTGACTTTC. It is translated as CASSTGFSGANVLTF.

The chain employs TRBV27 and TRBJ1-1; no reliable D call. CDR3 length equals 13 residues. Germline V gene data show CDR1 as MNHEY and CDR2 as SMNVEV (reference sequence). V shed 3 bases and J shed 5 bases, with 10 bases lying between them. CDR3 residues: CASSFRSATEAFF. CDR3 DNA sequence: TGTGCCAGCAGTTTCCGTTCCGCGACTGAAGCTTTCTTT.

This clone was seen just once. V usage is TRBV6-6 and J usage is TRBJ1-2, with a possible D match to TRBD1 (6 bases). The CDR3 runs 14 residues. Trimming stripped 8 bases from V and 3 bases from J, with 16 bases between. Germline V CDR1 and CDR2: MNHNY, SVGAGI (reference sequence). CDR3 sequence reads: CASGQGSYHYGYTF. CDR3 nucleotides: TGTGCCAGCGGCCAGGGGTCTTACCACTATGGCTACACCTTC.

This clone has only one observation. The gene calls are TRBV10-3 and TRBJ2-6; 9 nucleotides agree with TRBD1. V lost 4 bases and J lost 1; bases outside the gene matches: 11. The CDR3 sequence is 19 residues long. The germline CDR1 and CDR2 sequences are ENHRY and SYGVKD. DNA of the CDR3: TGTGCCATCAGTGGGCCCGAGGGACAGGGACTATCTGGGGCCAACGTCCTGACTTTC. It is translated as CAISGPEGQGLSGANVLTF.

V usage is TRBV5-1 and J usage is TRBJ1-2, with 10 bases identical to TRBD1. CDR1 is SGHRS and CDR2 is YFSETQ in the germline V gene. The CDR3 sequence is 13 residues long. The J segment lost 7 bases and the V segment lost 3 bases, leaving 3 bases of the junction unmatched. As DNA, the CDR3 is TGCGCCAGCAGCTCCGGGACAGGGGCTGGCTACACCTTC. Translating gives CASSSGTGAGYTF.

The rearrangement links TRBV29-1 to TRBJ2-7; a possible D gene is TRBD2 (5 bases). The CDR3 has 11 residues. V was trimmed by 4 bases and J by 6 bases, leaving 10 bases between them. CDR1 SQVTM and CDR2 ANQGSEA come from the germline V gene. The CDR3 loop is CSVGRAGEQYF. The DNA for the CDR3 is TGCAGCGTTGGTAGGGCGGGCGAGCAGTACTTC.

The chain couples TRBV5-6 to TRBJ2-5; 11 nucleotides match TRBD1. The CDR3 consists of 16 residues. Germline loops: CDR1 SGHDT, CDR2 YYEEEE. J gave up 7 bases and V 4 bases, and 12 bases lay outside the gene matches. The CDR3 nucleotides read TGTGCCAGCAGCGTGTCCCATACAGGGACAGGGGGGACCCAGTACTTC. This sequence encodes CASSVSHTGTGGTQYF.

The J gene is TRBJ1-1, the V gene TRBV3-1 (or the pseudogene TRBV3-2), with 8 bases matching TRBD1. V gave up 4 bases and J gave up 1 base; unmatched junction bases: 11. The CDR3 consists of 17 residues. The germline V gene encodes CDR1 LGHDT and CDR2 YNNKEL (reference sequence). The CDR3 region has the DNA TGTGCCAGCAGCCGATTCAGGGGACAGGTGGGGAACACTGAAGCTTTCTTT. Protein sequence: CASSRFRGQVGNTEAFF.

This chain uses TRBV19 with TRBJ1-3, with no clear D. Between the trimmed V and J ends, which lost 4 bases and 0 bases, there was a span of 10 bases. CDR1 LNHDA and CDR2 SQIVND come from the germline V gene (reference sequence). The CDR3 spans 15 residues. The CDR3 region is CASSNRPSSGNTIYF. CDR3 sequence (DNA): TGTGCCAGTAGTAATCGTCCGAGCTCTGGAAACACCATATATTTT.

This chain connects TRBV2 to TRBJ1-4, with 7 bases lining up with TRBD1. CDR1 and CDR2 from the germline V gene are SNHLY and FYNNEI. Trimming removed 5 bases from V and 6 bases from J; junction bases left unmatched: 9. The CDR3 is 15 residues long. The CDR3 DNA reads TGTGCCAGCAGTCCCCCGGACAGGTCCGATGAAAAACTGTTTTTT. Translated, it gives CASSPPDRSDEKLFF. Full variable domain (missing parts from reference TRBV2 and TRBJ1-4): EPEVTQTPSHQVTQMGQEVILRCVPISNHLYFYWYRQILGQKVEFLVSFYNNEISEKSEIFDDQFSVERPDGSNFTLKIRSTKLEDSAMYFCASSPPDRSDEKLFFGSGTQLSVL.

J is TRBJ1-2 and V is TRBV5-6; the D is unclear. There are 14 residues in the CDR3. The germline CDR1 and CDR2 sequences are SGHDT and YYEEEE. The V end lost 5 bases, the J end lost 0 bases, and 11 bases lay between the germline ends. CDR3 region: CASRRPGTNYGYTF. CDR3 nucleotides: TGTGCCAGCAGGCGCCCCGGGACTAACTATGGCTACACCTTC.

The V gene is TRBV28, the J gene TRBJ2-1; D might be TRBD2 (7 bases). Trimming stripped 3 bases from V and 7 bases from J, with 22 bases between. Germline CDR1 is MDHEN and CDR2 is SYDVKM. This CDR3 contains 17 residues. The CDR3 nucleotides are TGTGCCAGCAGTTTGGAGGGTCGGGGGGCTTTCGGGAATGAGCAGTTCTTC. This codes for CASSLEGRGAFGNEQFF.

This clone has a handful of counts. V usage is TRBV19 and J usage is TRBJ2-1, with D tentatively TRBD2 (6 bases). CDR3 length equals 16 residues. The V end lost 4 bases, the J end lost 0 bases, and 13 bases lay between the germline ends. Looked up from germline, CDR1 is LNHDA and CDR2 is SQIVND (reference sequence). The CDR3 nucleotides are TGTGCCAGTAGTACCTCCAGGAGGGGCTCCTACAATGAGCAGTTCTTC. It codes for CASSTSRRGSYNEQFF.

This chain uses TRBV9 with TRBJ2-1; TRBD2 matches 8 bases. The CDR3 is made up of 17 amino acids. The V gene's germline CDR1 is SGDLS and CDR2 YYNGEE. Trimming removed 0 bases from V and 5 bases from J; junction bases left unmatched: 10. The CDR3 DNA sequence: TGTGCCAGCAGCGTAGGCTCTCCAGCGGGGGTGAACAATGAGCAGTTCTTC. This translates into CASSVGSPAGVNNEQFF.

This clone was recorded only once. This chain connects TRBV7-9 to TRBJ1-5; 10 bases align to TRBD1. This CDR3 contains 16 residues. Germline trimming cut 8 bases from V and 2 bases from J; bases unmatched to any gene: 9. Germline V gene data show CDR1 as SEHNR and CDR2 as FQNEAQ (reference sequence). The CDR3 reads CASGLDRGPGNQPQHF. The CDR3 DNA follows: TGTGCCAGCGGCCTCGACAGGGGGCCGGGCAATCAGCCCCAGCATTTT.

This chain uses TRBV5-4 with TRBJ1-4; 7 bases fit TRBD1. CDR1 is SGHNT and CDR2 is YYREEE in the germline V gene (reference sequence). This CDR3 is built from 14 residues. With V trimmed by 3 bases and J by 3 bases, 2 bases remained unmatched. CDR3 sequence: CASSYQGANEKLFF. The CDR3 bases are TGTGCCAGCAGCTATCAGGGGGCTAATGAAAAACTGTTTTTT.

The V call is TRBV3-1 (or the pseudogene TRBV3-2), the J call TRBJ2-5; 8 nucleotides agree with TRBD2. V was clipped by 1 base and J by 10 bases; unmatched bases: 8. There are 14 residues in the CDR3. The germline V gene has CDR1 LGHDT and CDR2 YNNKEL (reference sequence). The CDR3 is CASSQAGGGSSQYF. The CDR3, as DNA: TGTGCCAGCAGCCAAGCTGGCGGGGGGTCGAGCCAGTACTTC.

The chain recombines TRBV18 with TRBJ1-2, with D uncertain. CDR3 size: 13 residues. V lost 3 bases and J 4 bases, leaving 9 bases between the germline ends. CDR1 is KGHSH and CDR2 is LQKENI in the germline V gene. The CDR3 DNA reads as TGTGCCAGCTCACCGGAACAGTCCTATGGCTACACCTTC. The encoded protein is CASSPEQSYGYTF.

The rearrangement joins TRBV6-5 to TRBJ2-1; maybe TRBD2 (5 bases). This CDR3 is 12 amino acids long. The germline V and J ends were trimmed by 6 bases and 9 bases, with 12 bases remaining between them. Per the germline V gene, CDR1 is MNHEY and CDR2 is SVGAGI. Here the CDR3 reads CASSVSGIEQFF. CDR3 DNA: TGTGCCAGCAGCGTATCGGGGATTGAGCAGTTCTTC.

The V gene is TRBV19, the J gene TRBJ1-4; D may be TRBD1 (6 bases). CDR1 is LNHDA, CDR2 SQIVND, per germline (reference sequence). Trimming took 5 bases from V and 2 from J, leaving 12 bases between them. The CDR3 length is 15 residues. CDR3 amino acids: CASSATGRTNEKLFF. In DNA, the CDR3 is TGTGCCAGTAGTGCTACAGGGCGCACTAATGAAAAACTGTTTTTT.

The V gene is TRBV15, the J gene TRBJ2-5, with 7 nucleotides matching TRBD1. Germline V CDR1 and CDR2: LNHNV, YYDKDF (reference sequence). V trimming: 6 bases; J trimming: 4 bases; junction bases outside the gene matches: 11. The CDR3 extends over 15 amino acids. The CDR3 bases are TGTGCCACCAGTAGCCTGACAGGGTCTTTAGAGACCCAGTACTTC. It specifies CATSSLTGSLETQYF.

Only a few counts were recorded for this clone. The V call is TRBV7-2, the J call TRBJ2-1, with D possibly TRBD1 on 7 matching bases. The CDR3 is 14 residues long. In germline, CDR1 is SGHTA, CDR2 FQGNSA. V gave up 5 bases and J gave up 10 bases, with 18 bases separating them. The CDR3 DNA is TGTGCCAGCAGCGGGCAGGGGGGATCAAGAGAGCAGTTCTTC. Encoded protein: CASSGQGGSREQFF.

This clone is judged medium-sized. The gene calls are TRBV29-1 and TRBJ1-2; 7 bases are shared with TRBD1. The CDR3 extends over 15 amino acids. In germline, CDR1 is SQVTM, CDR2 ANQGSEA. Losses at the gene ends were 3 bases for V and 3 bases for J; bases not matched to a gene: 10. The CDR3 protein is CSVDGDPGQDYGYTF. The DNA for the CDR3 is TGCAGCGTTGATGGCGACCCTGGACAGGACTATGGCTACACCTTC.

The chain couples TRBV11-3 to TRBJ2-4; D uncertain. Germline CDR1 and CDR2: SGHNT and YENEEA. The CDR3 totals 17 residues. Trimming pared 0 bases from V and 3 bases from J, leaving 15 bases between. The CDR3 region has the DNA TGTGCCAGCAGCTTAGATCCCGTGCTTGGCGGCAAAAACATTCAGTACTTC. Protein: CASSLDPVLGGKNIQYF.

The rearrangement joins TRBV6-5 to TRBJ2-7; a weak D match, TRBD2 (5 bases). The CDR3 spans 13 residues. Germline V lookup: CDR1 MNHEY, CDR2 SVGAGI. V lost 0 bases and J 3 bases, leaving 6 bases between the germline ends. The CDR3 is CASSYSRDYEQYF. CDR3 nucleotides: TGTGCCAGCAGTTACTCGAGGGACTACGAGCAGTACTTC.

This chain joins TRBV4-1 and TRBJ2-5, with D possibly being TRBD2 (6 bases). V lost 1 base, J lost 5 bases, and 11 bases lay in between. Germline CDR1 MGHRA, CDR2 YSYEKL. The CDR3 has 14 residues. The CDR3 loop reads CASSQVASGETQYF. The CDR3 coding sequence is TGCGCCAGCAGCCAAGTCGCCAGCGGGGAGACCCAGTACTTC.

This clone was observed once. This sequence joins TRBV28 and TRBJ1-4; TRBD1 agrees at 8 bases. CDR1 is MDHEN, CDR2 SYDVKM, per germline. Trimming took 4 bases from V and 4 from J; bases not matched to a gene: 8. CDR3 length: 16 residues. The CDR3 DNA is TGTGCCAGCAGTTCGCAGGGGGCTACAGATAATGAAAAACTGTTTTTT. It translates to CASSSQGATDNEKLFF.